Included here is one T cell receptor (beta chain) sequence, with context. The table lists this clone with a count of one. Its antigen is currently not known. No base-level quality is on record; no much larger clone is a single base apart. These data belong to a study of beta chain features in type 1 diabetes (dated by TCRdb to 2016 to 2018). Turning to the overall study: Mean age, gender distribution, total cell number and subset yield did not differ between patients and healthy donors. A total of approximately 99,000,000 sorted cells were examined across all samples, and RNA yield correlated strongly with the number of cells per subset. In the study, recently diagnosed type 1 diabetes patients and matched healthy donors were compared on the TCRB repertoires of their sorted circulating CD4+ T cell subsets. Whereas all 30 or so donors provided naive and central memory subsets, regulatory and stem cell-like memory subsets were isolated from just 8 patients and roughly eight healthy donors. What the authors observed across the whole study: Because the HLA sub-analyses included only small numbers of individuals, any influence of HLA type on TCRB rearrangement was left unresolved. At VDJ recombination sites, patients with type 1 diabetes made fewer insertions and deleted more nucleotides, a pattern implying thymic rearrangement abnormalities. Shorter templates might be favored by PCR, yet because patient and control samples were amplified and corrected together, any such skew would affect both groups equally. Type 1 diabetes patients showed a moderate but significant shortening of TCRB CDR3 length in all four CD4+ subsets. Because cDNA was sequenced instead of genomic DNA, highly expressing activated cells could be over-represented, though the groups showed no difference in activation or CD3 levels. The naive, central memory and regulatory TCRB repertoires appeared to resemble one another more closely among patients than among healthy donors.

Each donor gave one peripheral blood draw, approximately 100 mL on average, collected into heparinised tubes. Naive, central memory, regulatory and stem cell-like memory CD4+ T cells were sorted on a BD FACSAria II using a panel including CD45RO, CCR7, CD25, CD127, CD95 and CD27. Every sorted population had a purity above 95%. PBMCs were isolated immediately by Lymphoprep density gradient centrifugation and stained directly without culture. So that batch effects would be minimized, each experiment stained and sorted samples in pairs, pairing one healthy donor with one patient. The High Capacity cDNA Reverse Transcription Kit was used to reverse transcribe all of the isolated RNA, meaning that expressed TCRB transcripts were what got sequenced. Deep immunoSEQ sequencing was performed on naive, central memory and regulatory T cell samples, with an average of roughly 3.5 million total reads per sample. After sorted cells were lysed in RLT buffer, RNA was extracted with DNase-treated RNeasy Micro or Mini kits, with the choice depending on cell number. To prevent cross-contamination, each cell subset was processed individually, whereas patient and healthy donor samples were processed jointly. TCRB sequences were amplified from cDNA with the immunoSEQ multiplex PCR, producing 87-bp fragments spanning the CDR3 region. Sequencing of the amplicons was performed on the Illumina HiSeq platform. As for the original processing: PCR bias was corrected computationally using synthetic template baselines, and reads within Hamming distance 2 were collapsed, with unmergeable singletons discarded. Reads were aligned against IMGT to assign V, D and J genes, CDR3 length and insertions or deletions at six rearrangement sites. Clonotype counts were normalized to sorted cell number within each subset before computing true diversity and Gini coefficients with the tcR R package. The overlap coefficient, calculated on TCRB nucleotide sequences, was used to measure repertoire sharing. Out-of-frame TCRB sequences from naive cells were analyzed to stand in for the pre-selection repertoire. The table was pulled from immuneACCESS by TCRdb, which kept in-frame rearrangements only. Such tables lose some clones; where checked, under half of the loss comes from unresolved V genes, and the rest has no known cause. From that table come the V and J calls and clone size; the DNA was used to work out D and trimming. Counted in this sample were approximately 240,000 clones; 16% of them appeared once. The top ten hold approximately 0.086% of the sample.

The V end loses 5 bases and the J end loses 2 bases, and a stretch of 11 bases separates them. Per the germline V gene, SGHVS is the CDR1 and FNYEAQ is the CDR2. Counted from cysteine to phenylalanine, this CDR3 has 14 amino acids. This entry keeps only the CDR3 DNA: 42 bases, framed from base 1. This sequence originates from a man aged 30-40 years with type 1 diabetes. The sequenced sample consisted of naive CD4+ T cells from blood. The intended sense of this specimen's cell subset or site label: true naive CD4+ T cells. In this chain, TRBV7-6 is recombined with TRBJ2-3, with the D gene uncertain. The CDR3 reads CASSTPVDTDTQYF. Here is the DNA: TGTGCCAGCAGCACCCCAGTTGACACAGATACGCAGTATTTT.